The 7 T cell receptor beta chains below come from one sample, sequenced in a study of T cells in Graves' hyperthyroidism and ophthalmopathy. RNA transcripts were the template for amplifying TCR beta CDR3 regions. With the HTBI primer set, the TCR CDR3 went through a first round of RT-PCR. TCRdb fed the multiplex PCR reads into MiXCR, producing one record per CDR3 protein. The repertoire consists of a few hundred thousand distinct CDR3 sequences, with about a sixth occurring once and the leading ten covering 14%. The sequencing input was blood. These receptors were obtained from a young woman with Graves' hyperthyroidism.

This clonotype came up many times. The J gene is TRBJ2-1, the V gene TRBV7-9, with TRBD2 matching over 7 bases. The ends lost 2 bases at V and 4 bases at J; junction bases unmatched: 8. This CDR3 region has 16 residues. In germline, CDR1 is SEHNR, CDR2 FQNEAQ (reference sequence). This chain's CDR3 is CASSLSGTIGYNEQFF. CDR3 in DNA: TGTGCCAGCAGCTTATCCGGGACTATAGGGTACAATGAGCAGTTCTTC.

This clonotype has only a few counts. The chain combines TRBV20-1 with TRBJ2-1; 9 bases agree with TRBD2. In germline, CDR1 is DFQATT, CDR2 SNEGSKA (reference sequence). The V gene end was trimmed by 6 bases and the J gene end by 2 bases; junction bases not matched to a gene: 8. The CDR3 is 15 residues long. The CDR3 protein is CSAKYSGSPYNEQFF. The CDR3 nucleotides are TGCAGTGCAAAATATAGCGGGAGCCCCTACAATGAGCAGTTCTTC.

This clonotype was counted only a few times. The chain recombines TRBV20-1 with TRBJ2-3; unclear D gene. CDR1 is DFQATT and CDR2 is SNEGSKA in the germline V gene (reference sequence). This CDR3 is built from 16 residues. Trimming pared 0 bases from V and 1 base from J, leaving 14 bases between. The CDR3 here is CSARDSVSPRTDTQYF. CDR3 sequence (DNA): TGCAGTGCTAGAGATTCCGTTTCTCCCCGCACAGATACGCAGTATTTT.

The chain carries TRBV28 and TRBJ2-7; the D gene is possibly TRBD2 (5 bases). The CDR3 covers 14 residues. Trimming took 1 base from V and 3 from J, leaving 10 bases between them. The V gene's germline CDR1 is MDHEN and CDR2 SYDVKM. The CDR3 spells CASSLYGGVYEQYF. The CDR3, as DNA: TGTGCCAGCAGTTTATATGGAGGAGTCTACGAGCAGTACTTC.

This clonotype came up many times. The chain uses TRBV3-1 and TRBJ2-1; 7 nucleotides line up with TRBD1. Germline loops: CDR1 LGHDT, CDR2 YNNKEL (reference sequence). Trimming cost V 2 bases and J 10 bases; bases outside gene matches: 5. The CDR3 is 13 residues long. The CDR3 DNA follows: TGTGCCAGCAGCCAACAGGGGGTGGAGGAGCAGTTCTTC. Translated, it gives CASSQQGVEEQFF.

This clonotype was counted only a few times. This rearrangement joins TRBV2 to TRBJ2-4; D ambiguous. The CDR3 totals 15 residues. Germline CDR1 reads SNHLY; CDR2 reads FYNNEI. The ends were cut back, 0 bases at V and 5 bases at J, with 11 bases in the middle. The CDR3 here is CASSEAVNSENIQYF. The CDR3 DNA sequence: TGTGCCAGCAGTGAAGCGGTGAACAGCGAAAACATTCAGTACTTC.

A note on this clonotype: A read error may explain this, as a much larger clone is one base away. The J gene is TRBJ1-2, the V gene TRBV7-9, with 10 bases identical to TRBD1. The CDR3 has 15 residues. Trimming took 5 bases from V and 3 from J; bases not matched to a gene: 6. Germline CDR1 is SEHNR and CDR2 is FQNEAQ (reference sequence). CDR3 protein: CASSPRDRGDYGYTF. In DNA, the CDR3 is TGTGCCAGCAGCCCCCGGGACAGGGGCGACTATGGCTACACCTTC.